These 8 T cell receptor beta chains came from one sample sequenced in a study of T cell changes during pregnancy in multiple sclerosis (dated by TCRdb to about 2019). The library was produced with the immunoSEQ multiplex PCR assay. TCRdb's version of the immuneACCESS table is confined to in-frame rearrangements and falls short of the full clone set. An unresolved V gene accounts for under half of the shortfall where checked; the remainder is of unknown origin. In all, the sample holds around 92,000 clones, and 90% to 95% of those were seen once. Together, the top ten hold around 4% of the sample. The specimen was peripheral blood, collected in the first trimester of pregnancy. The receptors were sampled from a female donor with multiple sclerosis, enrolled in a pregnancy study.

This rearrangement joins TRBV15 to TRBJ1-1; D is undetermined. The CDR3 has 13 residues. The V gene's germline CDR1 is LNHNV and CDR2 YYDKDF (reference sequence). Between the trimmed V and J ends, which lost 8 bases and 4 bases, there was a span of 14 bases. CDR3 in amino acids: CATSIHRGTEAFF. As DNA, the CDR3 is TGTGCCACCTCGATACACCGCGGCACTGAAGCTTTCTTT.

The V call is TRBV11-3, the J call TRBJ1-6; D possibly corresponds to TRBD1 (5 bases). CDR3 length equals 16 residues. The V and J ends lost 1 base and 3 bases respectively, with 10 bases between them. Germline assignment: CDR1 SGHNT and CDR2 YENEEA. The CDR3 nucleotides read TGTGCCAGCAGCTTAGCCCCGGGGGACTATAATTCACCCCTCCACTTT. Its translation: CASSLAPGDYNSPLHF.

The rearrangement joins TRBV30 to TRBJ2-3; 7 bases match TRBD1. The CDR3 contains 15 residues. Germline-derived CDR1 and CDR2 are GTSNPN and SVGIG (reference sequence). The junction had 4 bases not matched to a gene; V was cut back by 1 base and J by 0 bases. The CDR3 reads CAWSGGGQSTDTQYF. In DNA, the CDR3 is TGTGCCTGGAGTGGAGGGGGCCAGAGCACAGATACGCAGTATTTT.

The chain is built from TRBV30 and TRBJ1-6, with D tentatively TRBD1 (6 bases). This CDR3 region has 13 residues. Deletions cut 4 bases from V and 7 bases from J, with 11 bases between. The germline CDR1 and CDR2 sequences are GTSNPN and SVGIG (reference sequence). CDR3 sequence: CAWKGRGNSPLHF. CDR3 in DNA: TGTGCCTGGAAGGGCAGGGGAAATTCACCCCTCCACTTT.

CDR3 in amino acids: CASSEQTTGEKLFF. CDR3 coding DNA: TGTGCCAGCAGTGAGCAGACGACTGGTGAAAAACTGTTTTTT. The chain combines TRBV2 with TRBJ1-4, with no clear D. Germline CDR1 reads SNHLY; CDR2 reads FYNNEI. The length of the CDR3 is 14 residues. V was clipped by 3 bases and J by 7 bases, with 12 bases between them.

This chain uses TRBV7-9 with TRBJ2-1; 9 positions agree with TRBD1. CDR3 length: 14 residues. Trimming removed 4 bases from V and 5 bases from J; junction bases left unmatched: 3. In germline, CDR1 is SEHNR, CDR2 FQNEAQ (reference sequence). The CDR3 DNA reads as TGTGCCAGCAGCTCCCGGGACAGGGACAATGAGCAGTTCTTC. Protein sequence: CASSSRDRDNEQFF.

This chain joins TRBV7-8 and TRBJ1-1; no definite D call. In germline, CDR1 is SGHVS, CDR2 FQNEAQ. The V gene lost 3 bases and the J gene lost 0 bases, with 14 bases spanning the gap. The CDR3 contains 16 residues. CDR3 residues: CASSFGGGLMNTEAFF. CDR3 sequence (DNA): TGTGCCAGCAGCTTCGGAGGCGGTCTCATGAACACTGAAGCTTTCTTT.

This sequence joins TRBV15 and TRBJ1-6, with TRBD1 identical over 10 bases. This CDR3 is 15 amino acids long. Per the germline V gene, CDR1 is LNHNV and CDR2 is YYDKDF (reference sequence). The junction had 5 bases not matched to a gene; V was cut back by 3 bases and J by 9 bases. The CDR3 nucleotides are TGTGCCACCAGCAGGACAGGGGGCGCGGGTTCACCCCTCCACTTT. Protein: CATSRTGGAGSPLHF.